Following are 16 T cell receptor beta chains from one sample sequenced in a study of response to subunit inactivated influenza vaccine. TCRdb reprocessed the RT-PCR reads via MiXCR and lists one record per CDR3 protein. The sample carries some 500,000 distinct CDR3 sequences, roughly 25% recorded once. The source was CD4+ T cells sorted from PBMCs, collected more than 4 days after vaccination. The receptors shown here come from a man aged 50-59 years who received an inactivated influenza vaccine.

The rearrangement uses TRBV6-1 and TRBJ2-2; D gene uncertain. Germline CDR1 and CDR2: MNHNS and SASEGT. This CDR3 has 14 residues. Trimming stripped 6 bases from V and 5 bases from J, with 13 bases between. CDR3 coding DNA: TGTGCCAGCAGCCACCCTTCCGGGACCGGGGAGCTGTTTTTT. Its protein is CASSHPSGTGELFF.

This clonotype was recorded at least ten times. The genes are TRBV5-1 and TRBJ2-7, with 10 bases fitting TRBD2. The CDR3 totals 14 residues. Germline trimming cut 2 bases from V and 6 bases from J; bases unmatched to any gene: 5. Germline lookup yields CDR1 SGHRS and CDR2 YFSETQ. The CDR3 bases are TGCGCCAGCAGCTTAGTAGCGGGAGGCTCCGAGCAGTACTTC. Encoded protein: CASSLVAGGSEQYF.

The V call is TRBV5-6, the J call TRBJ2-2, with D tentatively TRBD2 (6 bases). CDR3 length: 14 residues. Germline V gene lookup returns CDR1 SGHDT and CDR2 YYEEEE. The V end lost 6 bases, the J end lost 6 bases, and 15 bases lay between the germline ends. The DNA for the CDR3 is TGTGCCAGCACCTCGCCGGGAGAGTCCGGGGAGCTGTTTTTT. Protein: CASTSPGESGELFF.

The chain uses TRBV20-1 and TRBJ2-1; D perhaps matches TRBD2 (5 bases). The CDR3 covers 14 residues. Per the germline V gene, CDR1 is DFQATT and CDR2 is SNEGSKA (reference sequence). The V end was cut by 6 bases, the J end by 1 base, with 13 bases between. The DNA for the CDR3 is TGCAGTGCAAACCAGCGGAGATCCTACAATGAGCAGTTCTTC. Translation gives CSANQRRSYNEQFF.

This clonotype has just a few counts. V gene TRBV15 combines with J gene TRBJ2-2; D remains ambiguous. The CDR3 extends over 15 amino acids. Looked up from germline, CDR1 is LNHNV and CDR2 is YYDKDF (reference sequence). Trimming cost V 1 base and J 1 base, with 7 bases left between them. This CDR3 is CATSRAGRNTGELFF. Here the CDR3 DNA reads TGTGCCACCAGCAGAGCCGGACGGAACACCGGGGAGCTGTTTTTT.

The rearrangement uses TRBV27 and TRBJ2-1; TRBD2 might be the D (6 bases). The CDR3 covers 13 residues. The V end was cut by 2 bases, the J end by 9 bases, with 11 bases between. Germline assignment: CDR1 MNHEY and CDR2 SMNVEV (reference sequence). The CDR3 spells CASSLRGVGEQFF. DNA for the CDR3: TGTGCCAGCAGTTTACGCGGGGTCGGTGAGCAGTTCTTC.

V usage is TRBV5-1 and J usage is TRBJ2-3, with D unclear. The ends were cut back, 3 bases at V and 3 bases at J, with 14 bases in the middle. The CDR3 is 15 residues long. Germline CDR1 reads SGHRS; CDR2 reads YFSETQ. This CDR3 is CASSSTKILTDTQYF. CDR3 nucleotides: TGCGCCAGCAGCTCCACTAAGATCTTGACAGATACGCAGTATTTT. Combining the CDR3 with reference TRBV5-1 and TRBJ2-3 gives the whole variable domain KAGVTQTPRYLIKTRGQQVTLSCSPISGHRSVSWYQQTPGQGLQFLFEYFSETQRNKGNFPGRFSGRQFSNSRSEMNVSTLELGDSALYLCASSSTKILTDTQYFGPGTRLTVL.

This clonotype was counted a few times. The gene calls are TRBV11-2 and TRBJ2-1, with 7 bases fitting TRBD1. The V and J ends lost 5 bases and 1 base, in that order; junction bases with no gene match: 8. This CDR3 comprises 16 residues. Germline CDR1 reads SGHAT; CDR2 reads FQNNGV. CDR3 amino acids: CASSRNRQGSYNEQFF. As DNA, the CDR3 is TGTGCCAGCAGCCGGAATAGACAGGGATCCTACAATGAGCAGTTCTTC.

V is TRBV6-1 and J is TRBJ2-7; D not resolved. Per germline, CDR1 MNHNS and CDR2 SASEGT. Trimming shortened V by 4 bases and J by 7 bases, and 20 bases separated the two germline ends. The length of the CDR3 is 15 residues. The CDR3 loop is CASSAIPTNPGEQYF. The CDR3 bases are TGTGCCAGCAGTGCAATACCGACAAACCCCGGGGAGCAGTACTTC.

J is TRBJ2-7 and V is TRBV12-3 or TRBV12-4; D is perhaps TRBD2 (6 bases). The CDR3 has 15 residues. Trimming removed 6 bases at V and 6 bases at J, with 21 bases between. CDR3: CASSPRDGVRGEQYF. As DNA, the CDR3 is TGTGCCAGCAGCCCGCGGGACGGGGTAAGAGGCGAGCAGTACTTC.

The V call is TRBV7-6, the J call TRBJ1-1, with D unresolved. Germline-derived CDR1 and CDR2 are SGHVS and FNYEAQ. Trimming shortened V by 5 bases and J by 1 base, and 11 bases separated the two germline ends. This CDR3 is built from 14 residues. The CDR3 sequence is CASSDTGWNTEAFF. The CDR3 coding sequence is TGTGCCAGCAGCGATACCGGTTGGAACACTGAAGCTTTCTTT.

This clonotype was detected only a few times. The chain carries TRBV11-2 and TRBJ2-2; possible D gene TRBD1, 5 bases. Trimming pared 2 bases from V and 3 bases from J, leaving 7 bases between. The CDR3 totals 14 residues. Germline V gene lookup returns CDR1 SGHAT and CDR2 FQNNGV. CDR3 sequence reads: CASSLTGHTGELFF. DNA for the CDR3: TGTGCCAGCAGCTTAACAGGACACACCGGGGAGCTGTTTTTT.

The CDR3 nucleotides read TGTGCCAGCAGCTTAGTGAGCGTGATCAATGAGCAGTTCTTC. It translates to CASSLVSVINEQFF. The chain joins TRBV7-2 to TRBJ2-1; no reliable D call. This CDR3 region has 14 residues. Germline V gives CDR1 SGHTA, CDR2 FQGNSA. V dropped 1 base and J dropped 6 bases, with 10 bases sitting between them.

V usage is TRBV18 and J usage is TRBJ2-3, with a tentative D call TRBD2 (5 bases). The CDR3 spans 15 residues. Trimming left V 2 bases short and J 5 bases short, with 14 bases between. Germline lookup yields CDR1 KGHSH and CDR2 LQKENI. The CDR3 region has the DNA TGTGCCAGCTCACCAGTAACTAGTGTGGGAGATACGCAGTATTTT. Protein: CASSPVTSVGDTQYF.

As to this clonotype: At one end, the junction sequence differs from germline, possibly due to a read error. The chain combines TRBV5-1 with TRBJ2-5; no reliable D call. Germline CDR1 and CDR2: SGHRS and YFSETQ. The CDR3 loop spans 15 amino acids. CDR3 in amino acids: CASSKPLDTPETQNF. The CDR3 nucleotides read TGCGCCAGCAGCAAGCCTCTTGACACCCCGGAGACCCAGAACTTC.

The chain couples TRBV6-5 to TRBJ2-1; 7 bases line up with TRBD1. Germline V CDR1 and CDR2: MNHEY, SVGAGI. The V and J ends lost 6 bases and 6 bases, in that order; junction bases with no gene match: 2. The CDR3 runs to 12 residues. CDR3 bases: TGTGCCAGCAGGGGACAGTCCAATGAGCAGTTCTTC. It codes for CASRGQSNEQFF.